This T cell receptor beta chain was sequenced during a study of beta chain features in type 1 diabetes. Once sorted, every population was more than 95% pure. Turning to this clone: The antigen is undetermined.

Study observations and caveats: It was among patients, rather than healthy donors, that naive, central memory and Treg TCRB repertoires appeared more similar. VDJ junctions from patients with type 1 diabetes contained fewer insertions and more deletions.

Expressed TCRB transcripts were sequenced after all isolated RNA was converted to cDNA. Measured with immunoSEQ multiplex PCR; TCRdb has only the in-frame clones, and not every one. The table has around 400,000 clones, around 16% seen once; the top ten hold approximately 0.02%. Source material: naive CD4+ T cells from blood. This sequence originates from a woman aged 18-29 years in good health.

As DNA, the CDR3 is TGCGCCAGCAGCCGAGGCAGCACTAGCACCACAGATACGCAGTATTTT. It translates to CASSRGSTSTTDTQYF. The chain has TRBV4-1 and TRBJ2-3; tentative D call: TRBD2 (6 bases). Trimming removed 4 bases from V and 2 bases from J, with 16 bases in between. Germline V gene data show CDR1 as MGHRA and CDR2 as YSYEKL. This CDR3 contains 16 residues.